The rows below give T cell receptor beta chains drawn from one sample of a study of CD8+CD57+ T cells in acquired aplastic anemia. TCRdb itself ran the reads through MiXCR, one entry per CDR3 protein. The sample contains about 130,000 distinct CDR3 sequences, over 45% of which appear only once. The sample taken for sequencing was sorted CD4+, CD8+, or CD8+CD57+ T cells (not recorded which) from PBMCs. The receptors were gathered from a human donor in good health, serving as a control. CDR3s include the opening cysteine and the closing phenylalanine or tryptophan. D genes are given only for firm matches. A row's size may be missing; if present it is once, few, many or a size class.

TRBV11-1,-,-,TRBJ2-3,CASSLVWGATDTQYF,TGTGCCAGCAGCTTAGTATGGGGCGCGACAGATACGCAGTATTTT
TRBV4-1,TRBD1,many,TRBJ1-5,CASSQSQGTQPQHF,TGCGCCAGCAGCCAGTCACAGGGGACTCAGCCCCAGCATTTT
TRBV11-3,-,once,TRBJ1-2,CASSFPGGDYGYTF,TGTGCCAGCAGCTTTCCGGGAGGGGACTATGGCTACACCTTC
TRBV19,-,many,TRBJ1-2,CASSTSGVNNYGYTF,TGTGCCAGTAGTACCTCAGGGGTTAACAACTATGGCTACACCTTC
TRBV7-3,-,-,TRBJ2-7,CASSLGSLYEQYF,TGTGCCAGCAGCTTAGGGTCCCTATACGAGCAGTACTTC
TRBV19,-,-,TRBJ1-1,CASSVKINTEAFF,TGTGCCAGTAGTGTCAAGATAAACACTGAAGCTTTCTTT
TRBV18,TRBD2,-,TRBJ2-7,CASSPGTSGGSYEQYF,TGTGCCAGCTCACCTGGGACTAGCGGGGGATCCTACGAGCAGTACTTC
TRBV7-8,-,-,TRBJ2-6,CASSLKRGLSSGANVLTF,TGTGCCAGCAGCCTGAAAAGGGGACTTAGCTCTGGGGCCAACGTCCTGACTTTC
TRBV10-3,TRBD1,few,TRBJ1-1,CAIGQGNTETFF,TGTGCGATCGGACAGGGGAACACTGAAACTTTCTTT
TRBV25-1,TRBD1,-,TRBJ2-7,CASSVARSRGYEQYF,TGTGCCAGCAGTGTCGCCCGATCCAGGGGGTACGAGCAGTACTTC
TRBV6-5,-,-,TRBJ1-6,CASSYSVTSNSPLHF,TGTGCCAGCAGTTACTCTGTGACGTCTAATTCACCCCTCCACTTT
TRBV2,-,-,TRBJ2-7,CARPGPAGEQYF,TGTGCCAGGCCGGGACCCGCCGGGGAGCAGTACTTC
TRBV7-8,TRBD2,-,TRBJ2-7,CASSLGAGWDYEQYF,TGTGCCAGCAGCTTAGGAGCGGGATGGGACTACGAGCAGTACTTC
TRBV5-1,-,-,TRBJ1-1,CASSLDRPNTEAFF,TGCGCCAGCAGCTTGGACAGGCCGAACACTGAAGCTTTCTTT
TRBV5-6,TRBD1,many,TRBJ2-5,CASSLRGTGSTMTQYF,TGTGCCAGCAGCCTTCGAGGGACAGGGTCGACTATGACCCAGTACTTC
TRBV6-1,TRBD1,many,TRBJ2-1,CASSEDRSSYNEQFF,TGTGCCAGCAGTGAGGACAGGTCCTCCTACAATGAGCAGTTCTTC
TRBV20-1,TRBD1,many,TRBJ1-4,CSASEQGAATNEKLFF,TGCAGTGCTAGTGAGCAGGGGGCAGCAACTAATGAAAAACTGTTTTTT
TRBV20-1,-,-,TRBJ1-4,CGALLGQPATNEKLFF,TGCGGTGCTTTACTAGGACAGCCCGCAACTAATGAAAAACTGTTCTTT
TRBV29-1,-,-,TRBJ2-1,CSVSIYNEQFF,TGCAGCGTTAGTATTTACAATGAGCAGTTCTTC
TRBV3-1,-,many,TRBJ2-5,CASSQAGTHQETQYF,TGTGCCAGCAGCCAGGCCGGGACTCACCAAGAGACCCAGTACTTC
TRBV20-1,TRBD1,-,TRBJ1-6,CSARDRGLSNSPLHF,TGCAGTGCTAGAGACAGGGGGCTTTCTAATTCACCCCTCCACTTT
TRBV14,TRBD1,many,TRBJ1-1,CASSQRQGGNTEAFF,TGTGCCAGCAGCCAGCGACAGGGGGGCAACACTGAAGCTTTCTTT
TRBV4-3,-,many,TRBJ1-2,CASSQDQSRGYYGYTF,TGCGCCAGCAGCCAAGACCAATCTAGGGGGTACTATGGCTACACCTTC
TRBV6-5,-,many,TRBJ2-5,CASSYIGTQDETQYF,TGTGCCAGCAGTTACATCGGGACCCAGGACGAGACCCAGTACTTC
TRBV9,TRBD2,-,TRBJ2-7,CASSVSASGEVEQYF,TGTGCCAGCAGCGTCTCGGCTAGCGGGGAAGTTGAGCAGTACTTC
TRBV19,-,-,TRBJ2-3,CASSSQPSTDTQYF,TGTGCCAGTAGTAGTCAGCCTAGCACAGATACGCAGTATTTT
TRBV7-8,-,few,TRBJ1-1,CASSETVFTEAFF,TGTGCCAGCAGCGAGACGGTTTTCACTGAAGCTTTCTTT
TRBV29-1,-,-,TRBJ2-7,CSVEEDGRAMNEQYF,TGCAGCGTTGAAGAGGACGGGAGAGCCATGAACGAGCAGTACTTC
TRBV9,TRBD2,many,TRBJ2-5,CASSPRIAGGETQYF,TGTGCCAGCAGCCCCCGGATAGCGGGGGGGGAGACCCAGTACTTC
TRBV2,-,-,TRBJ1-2,CASSPFEGGYTF,TGTGCCAGCAGCCCTTTTGAAGGAGGCTACACCTTC
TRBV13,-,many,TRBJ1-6,CASSILGASPLHF,TGTGCCAGCAGCATTCTTGGCGCCTCACCCCTCCACTTT
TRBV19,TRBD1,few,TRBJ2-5,CASSNRDRAQETQYF,TGTGCCAGTAGTAACCGGGACAGGGCGCAAGAGACCCAGTACTTC
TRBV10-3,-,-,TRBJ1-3,CAARDTYSGNTIYF,TGTGCCGCCCGGGACACCTACTCTGGAAACACCATATATTTT
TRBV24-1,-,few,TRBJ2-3,CATSDWRDTDTQYF,TGTGCCACCAGTGATTGGCGGGACACAGATACGCAGTATTTT
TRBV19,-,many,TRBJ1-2,CASSISFPTTGGYTF,TGTGCCAGTAGTATCTCCTTTCCAACGACGGGCGGCTACACCTTC
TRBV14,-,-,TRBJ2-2,CASSPTPTGELFF,TGTGCCAGCAGCCCGACACCTACCGGGGAGCTGTTTTTT
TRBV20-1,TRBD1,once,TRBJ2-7,CSARRDSSYEQYF,TGCAGTGCTAGACGGGACAGCTCCTACGAGCAGTACTTC
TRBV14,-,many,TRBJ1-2,CASSQQSFDYGYTF,TGTGCCAGCAGCCAACAGAGTTTTGACTATGGCTACACCTTC
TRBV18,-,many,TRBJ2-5,CASSRQFQETQYF,TGTGCCAGCTCACGACAGTTTCAAGAGACCCAGTACTTC
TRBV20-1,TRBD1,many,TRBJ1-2,CSATGTGGNYGYTF,TGCAGTGCTACCGGGACAGGAGGAAACTATGGCTACACCTTC
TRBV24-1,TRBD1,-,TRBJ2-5,CATSGRAPGTGQETQYF,TGTGCCACCAGTGGTCGGGCACCTGGGACAGGCCAAGAGACCCAGTACTTC
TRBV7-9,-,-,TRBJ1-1,CASGFPGANTEAFF,TGTGCCAGCGGTTTTCCGGGGGCCAACACTGAAGCTTTCTTT
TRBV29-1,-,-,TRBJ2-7,CSARVGYEQYF,TGCAGCGCTAGGGTTGGCTACGAGCAGTACTTC
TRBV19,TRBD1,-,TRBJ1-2,CASRGTGAPGYTF,TGTGCCAGTAGAGGGACAGGAGCGCCAGGCTACACCTTC
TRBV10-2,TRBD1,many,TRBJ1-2,CASTAQGVLYGYTF,TGCGCCAGCACAGCCCAGGGGGTTCTCTATGGCTACACCTTC
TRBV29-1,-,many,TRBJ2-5,CSVSSGEGTQYF,TGCAGCGTCTCTTCGGGAGAAGGGACCCAGTACTTC
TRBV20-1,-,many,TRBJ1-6,CSARESDWGSPLHF,TGCAGTGCTAGGGAAAGCGACTGGGGATCACCCCTCCACTTT
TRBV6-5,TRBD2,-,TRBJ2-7,CASSYSPGLAVSYEQYF,TGTGCCAGCAGTTACTCTCCGGGACTAGCGGTCTCCTACGAGCAGTACTTC
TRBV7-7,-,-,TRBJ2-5,CASSTLTPETQYF,TGTGCTAGCAGCACCCTTACCCCGGAGACCCAGTACTTC
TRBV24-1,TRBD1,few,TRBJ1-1,CATSDSRGQAENTEAFF,TGTGCCACCAGTGATAGTAGGGGACAGGCGGAGAACACTGAAGCTTTCTTT
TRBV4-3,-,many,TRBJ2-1,CASSQDLVGYNEQFF,TGCGCCAGCAGCCAAGATCTGGTGGGATACAATGAGCAGTTCTTC
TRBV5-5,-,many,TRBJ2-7,CASSLRPADYEQYF,TGTGCCAGCAGCTTGAGGCCAGCGGACTACGAGCAGTACTTC
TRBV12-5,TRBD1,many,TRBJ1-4,CASGSRQGAEKLFF,TGTGCTAGTGGTTCGCGACAGGGAGCCGAAAAACTGTTTTTT
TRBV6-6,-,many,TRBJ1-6,CASSYDIGGSPLHF,TGTGCCAGCAGTTACGATATAGGGGGTTCACCCCTCCACTTT
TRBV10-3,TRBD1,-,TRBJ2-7,CAISPGQGAYEQYF,TGTGCCATCAGTCCGGGACAGGGGGCGTACGAGCAGTACTTC
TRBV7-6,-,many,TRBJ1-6,CASKDLGVENSPLHF,TGTGCCAGCAAAGACCTTGGGGTCGAAAATTCACCCCTCCACTTT
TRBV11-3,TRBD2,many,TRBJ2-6,CASSPGLAGASGANVLTF,TGTGCCAGCAGCCCAGGACTAGCGGGGGCTTCTGGGGCCAACGTCCTGACTTTC
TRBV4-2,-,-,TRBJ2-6,CASSQDTGSGANVLTF,TGTGCCAGCAGCCAAGATACTGGGTCTGGGGCCAACGTCCTGACTTTC
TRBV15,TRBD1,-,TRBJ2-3,CATSSALGQGLDTQYF,TGTGCCACCAGCAGCGCCCTGGGACAGGGGTTAGATACGCAGTATTTT
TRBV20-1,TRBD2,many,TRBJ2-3,CSARDRERGSSTDTQYF,TGCAGTGCTAGAGATAGGGAGCGGGGGTCTAGCACAGATACGCAGTATTTT